This is a list of T cell receptor beta chains from one sample in a study of read filtering for tumor transcriptome and immune sequencing. TCRdb fed the reads into MiXCR, producing one record per CDR3 protein. The table lists 35,000 to 40,000 distinct CDR3 sequences, 14% of them singletons. What was sequenced was a population of CD138-negative cells sorted from bone marrow. The source of these receptors is a donor at least 40 years old with multiple myeloma. The CDR3 runs from the conserved cysteine through the conserved F or W. D genes are given only for firm matches. For some rows the clone size is stated as once, few or many, or as a class when expanded; others skip it.

j_call | clone_size | d_call | v_call | cdr3_nt | cdr3_aa
TRBJ1-6 | NA | NA | TRBV6-5 | TGTGCCAGCAGCGAACGGACAGTCTTGTATAGCTCCTATAATTCACCCCTCCACTTT | CASSERTVLYSSYNSPLHF
TRBJ2-1 | many | TRBD1 | TRBV4-1 | TGCGCCAGCAGCCCACCCCGAGACAGGGGGCCTCGCCCCCCGCGAAATGAGCAGTTCTTC | CASSPPRDRGPRPPRNEQFF
TRBJ1-5 | many | NA | TRBV5-5 | TGTGCCAGCAGCTTGGTGGCAGGGGACCAGCCCCAGCATTTT | CASSLVAGDQPQHF
TRBJ1-5 | many | TRBD1 | TRBV3-1 | TGTGCCAGCAGCCAAGGACAGGGGCCGTTTTGGCCCCAGCATTTT | CASSQGQGPFWPQHF
TRBJ1-1 | NA | NA | TRBV11-2 | TGTGCCAGCGGCGCTCCCGGGTTGGGGCGAGCTGAAGCTTTCTTT | CASGAPGLGRAEAFF
TRBJ2-1 | many | NA | TRBV7-9 | TGTGCCAGCAGCTTGAAGGATTACAATGAGCAGTTCTTC | CASSLKDYNEQFF
TRBJ2-5 | many | TRBD1 | TRBV18 | TGTGCCAGCTCACCGCCGATCGGACAGGGCGGGGAGACCCAGTACTTC | CASSPPIGQGGETQYF
TRBJ2-1 | many | TRBD2 | TRBV4-2 | TGCGCCAGCAAGCTACTAGCGGGGGAGTACAATGAGCAGTTCTTC | CASKLLAGEYNEQFF
TRBJ1-5 | many | NA | TRBV19 | TGTGCCAGCGCTCGTGGGGTCAATCAGCCCCAGCATTTT | CASARGVNQPQHF
TRBJ1-5 | many | NA | TRBV27 | TGTGCCAGCAGTTTTTCGGGGGGCGATCAGCCCCAGCATTTT | CASSFSGGDQPQHF
TRBJ1-5 | many | NA | TRBV13 | TGTGCCAGCAGCTTAGGTGGGAAGGGGAATCAGCCCCAGCATTTT | CASSLGGKGNQPQHF